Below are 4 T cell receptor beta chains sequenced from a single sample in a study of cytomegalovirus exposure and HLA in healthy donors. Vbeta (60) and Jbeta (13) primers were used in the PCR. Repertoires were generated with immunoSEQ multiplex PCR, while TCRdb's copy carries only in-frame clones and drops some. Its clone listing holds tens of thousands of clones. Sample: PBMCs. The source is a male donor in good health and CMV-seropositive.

Here the CDR3 reads CASSRTGGANTEAFF. Here the CDR3 DNA reads TGTGCCAGCTCACGGACAGGGGGCGCGAACACTGAAGCTTTCTTT. This chain uses TRBV18 with TRBJ1-1; 11 bases agree with TRBD1. Germline V lookup: CDR1 KGHSH, CDR2 LQKENI. V dropped 4 bases and J dropped 1; count of bases not matched to a gene: 2. The CDR3 extends over 15 amino acids.

Written as DNA, the CDR3 is TGTGCCAGCAGCCAAGAATTGGGGACTAGCTCCGCCGGGGAGCTGTTTTTT. Encoded protein: CASSQELGTSSAGELFF. The chain is built from TRBV4-2 and TRBJ2-2, with TRBD2 matching over 9 bases. The length of the CDR3 is 17 residues. Germline CDR1 LGHNA, CDR2 YNFKEQ. Losses at the gene ends were 0 bases for V and 6 bases for J; bases not matched to a gene: 8.

The CDR3 loop is CASSTSGTRFTMETQYF. CDR3 nucleotides: TGTGCCAGTAGTACCTCCGGGACTAGATTTACGATGGAGACCCAGTACTTC. The chain employs TRBV19 and TRBJ2-5; 8 nucleotides line up with TRBD2. J gave up 5 bases and V 4 bases, and 15 bases lay outside the gene matches. Germline V gene sequence: CDR1 LNHDA, CDR2 SQIVND (reference sequence). The CDR3 extends over 17 amino acids.

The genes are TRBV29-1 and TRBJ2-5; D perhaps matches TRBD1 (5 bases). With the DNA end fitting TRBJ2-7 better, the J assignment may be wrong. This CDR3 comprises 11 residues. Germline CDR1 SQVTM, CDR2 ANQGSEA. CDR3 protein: CSGARGSEQYF. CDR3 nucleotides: TGCAGCGGAGCTAGGGGAAGCGAGCAGTACTTC.